A single sample is the source of the 20 T cell receptor beta chains below, sequenced in a study of a mutant IDH1 vaccine in newly diagnosed glioma. The assay was immunoSEQ multiplex PCR, and TCRdb's table has in-frame clones only and misses some. Counted here are over 30,000 clones, around 83% occurring once; the ten biggest clones make up about 9.4%. The time point is: baseline, week 1 (first vaccination visit). Sample treatment: pre-vaccination baseline after standard-of-care therapy. Source: peripheral blood mononuclear cells (PBMCs), taken from a glioma patient treated with radiotherapy, temozolomide or both. These TCRs come from a man aged 50 or older with glioma. Some clones in this sample may be carry-over from other donors' samples.

This chain uses TRBV6-6 with TRBJ1-3; D not resolved. V was trimmed by 8 bases and J by 0 bases, leaving 8 bases between them. This CDR3 is built from 13 residues. The germline V gene has CDR1 MNHNY and CDR2 SVGAGI (reference sequence). The CDR3 is CASRRISGNTIYF. CDR3 coding DNA: TGTGCCAGCCGACGGATCTCTGGAAACACCATATATTTT.

The V call is TRBV10-3, the J call TRBJ2-1; D is perhaps TRBD2 (6 bases). In germline, CDR1 is ENHRY, CDR2 SYGVKD. Trimming took off 8 bases at V and 6 bases at J, with 11 bases between the two ends. There are 12 residues in the CDR3. CDR3 protein: CAIATSTNEQFF. In nucleotides, the CDR3 is TGTGCCATCGCGACTAGTACCAATGAGCAGTTCTTC.

This rearrangement joins TRBV9 to TRBJ2-2; D may be TRBD1 or TRBD2 (5 bases each). The length of the CDR3 is 14 residues. V dropped 4 bases and J dropped 9 bases, with 16 bases sitting between them. Germline assignment: CDR1 SGDLS and CDR2 YYNGEE. The CDR3 loop is CASSPPPGARELFF. The CDR3, as DNA: TGTGCCAGCAGCCCACCCCCCGGGGCGAGGGAGCTGTTTTTT.

The J gene is TRBJ2-7, the V gene TRBV29-1, with D perhaps matching TRBD1 (5 bases). The ends were cut back, 6 bases at V and 0 bases at J, with 12 bases in the middle. Germline V gene sequence: CDR1 SQVTM, CDR2 ANQGSEA. The CDR3 length is 13 residues. In DNA form, the CDR3 reads TGCAGCGTCAAGACAGAGGCCTCCTACGAGCAGTACTTC. Amino acids: CSVKTEASYEQYF.

The CDR3 is CASSLRGSGGYTF. CDR3 nucleotides: TGTGCCAGCAGCCTACGAGGGTCGGGAGGCTACACCTTC. This chain uses TRBV5-6 with TRBJ1-2, with D unresolved. The CDR3 extends over 13 amino acids. Trimming cost V 4 bases and J 8 bases, with 15 bases left between them. CDR1 and CDR2 (germline): SGHDT, YYEEEE.

This chain joins TRBV10-3 and TRBJ2-7; 7 bases agree with TRBD2. The CDR3 is 14 residues long. V dropped 4 bases and J dropped 6; count of bases not matched to a gene: 9. Germline CDR1 and CDR2: ENHRY and SYGVKD. The CDR3 sequence: CAISARRESLEQYF. DNA of the CDR3: TGTGCCATCAGTGCGCGGCGGGAGTCCCTCGAGCAGTACTTC.

In its sample, this clone was seen once. The genes are TRBV19 and TRBJ1-4; D is unresolved. CDR3 length equals 13 residues. Germline V CDR1 and CDR2: LNHDA, SQIVND (reference sequence). V was trimmed by 6 bases and J by 0 bases, leaving 5 bases between them. The CDR3 DNA sequence: TGTGCCAGTAGCCGGACAACTAATGAAAAACTGTTTTTT. Encoded protein: CASSRTTNEKLFF.

The chain carries TRBV2 and TRBJ1-4; 7 bases match TRBD1. CDR1 and CDR2 (germline): SNHLY, FYNNEI. CDR3 length: 16 amino acids. J gave up 0 bases and V 7 bases, and 8 bases lay outside the gene matches. The CDR3 bases are TGTGCCAGCAAAAGGGGGCTTCTTGCAACTAATGAAAAACTGTTTTTT. Its translation: CASKRGLLATNEKLFF.

The chain is built from TRBV19 and TRBJ1-2; D is unclear. V lost 5 bases and J lost 4, with 14 bases in between. Looked up from germline, CDR1 is LNHDA and CDR2 is SQIVND (reference sequence). The CDR3 totals 14 residues. CDR3 sequence: CASSPGRQTYGYTF. The CDR3 DNA reads TGTGCCAGTAGTCCGGGGAGGCAGACCTATGGCTACACCTTC.

The chain couples TRBV7-2 to TRBJ2-5, with D tentatively TRBD2 (7 bases). Germline CDR1 reads SGHTA; CDR2 reads FQGNSA. The CDR3 length is 14 residues. V gave up 2 bases and J gave up 7 bases, with 14 bases separating them. The CDR3 sequence: CASSLRGADGTQYF. CDR3 nucleotides: TGTGCCAGCAGCTTACGGGGGGCTGACGGGACCCAGTACTTC.

The genes are TRBV9 and TRBJ2-1; TRBD2 aligns across 11 bases. The length of the CDR3 is 15 residues. Unmatched junction bases numbered 8, after V lost 5 bases and J lost 7 bases. Germline-derived CDR1 and CDR2 are SGDLS and YYNGEE. CDR3 coding DNA: TGTGCCAGCAGTCTAAGACTAGCGGGGAGGAATGAGCAGTTCTTC. Protein: CASSLRLAGRNEQFF.

J is TRBJ1-1 and V is TRBV27; D unresolved. CDR1 MNHEY and CDR2 SMNVEV come from the germline V gene (reference sequence). The CDR3 spans 14 residues. Trimming removed 3 bases at V and 1 base at J, with 9 bases between. The CDR3 nucleotides are TGTGCCAGCAGTTTCCGACGGGGGAACACTGAAGCTTTCTTT. Translated, it gives CASSFRRGNTEAFF.

The chain recombines TRBV4-1 with TRBJ1-1; TRBD1 aligns across 7 bases. Per germline, CDR1 MGHRA and CDR2 YSYEKL. V lost 4 bases to trimming and J lost 3 bases; unmatched junction nucleotides: 14. There are 17 residues in the CDR3. The DNA for the CDR3 is TGCGCCAGCAGCCCACCGACAGGGCCGGAGAGGTACACTGAAGCTTTCTTT. Its protein product is CASSPPTGPERYTEAFF.

The chain links TRBV19 to TRBJ1-1; 8 bases align to TRBD1. CDR1 LNHDA and CDR2 SQIVND come from the germline V gene (reference sequence). V shed 10 bases and J 5 bases; nucleotides not matched to a gene: 9. The CDR3 covers 13 residues. The CDR3 DNA follows: TGTGCCACCCAGGACAGGGTCGGAACTGAAGCTTTCTTT. This sequence encodes CATQDRVGTEAFF.

The chain combines TRBV30 with TRBJ1-4; a weak D match, TRBD1 (6 bases). V was trimmed by 5 bases and J by 7 bases, leaving 23 bases between them. CDR3 length: 16 amino acids. The germline CDR1 and CDR2 sequences are GTSNPN and SVGIG (reference sequence). CDR3 DNA: TGTGCCTGGGGGAACAGGGCCGCCTCTGCCGCTGAAAAACTGTTTTTT. Translation: CAWGNRAASAAEKLFF.

The chain links TRBV7-9 to TRBJ2-2; the match to TRBD2 covers 9 bases. V trimming: 1 base; J trimming: 5 bases; junction bases outside the gene matches: 8. This CDR3 has 17 amino acids. Germline CDR1 SEHNR, CDR2 FQNEAQ (reference sequence). As DNA, the CDR3 is TGTGCCAGCAGCTTAGGGGCCCCGGGACTAGCAACCGGGGAGCTGTTTTTT. It codes for CASSLGAPGLATGELFF.

The genes are TRBV6-1 and TRBJ2-7, with 7 bases aligning to TRBD1. The length of the CDR3 is 14 residues. Trimming took 2 bases from V and 2 from J; bases not matched to a gene: 3. Per the germline V gene, CDR1 is MNHNS and CDR2 is SASEGT. CDR3 loop: CASSEPDRAYEQYF. In DNA, the CDR3 is TGTGCCAGCAGTGAACCCGACAGGGCCTACGAGCAGTACTTC.

This chain connects TRBV10-3 to TRBJ1-5; maybe TRBD1 (6 bases). CDR1 and CDR2 (germline): ENHRY, SYGVKD. The CDR3 length is 16 residues. V was trimmed by 0 bases and J by 8 bases, leaving 17 bases between them. The CDR3 region has the DNA TGTGCCATCAGTGAGTCGAATACCGGGGGGCTGGAGCCCCAGCATTTT. Protein: CAISESNTGGLEPQHF.

The V gene is TRBV6-4, the J gene TRBJ2-2; tentative D call: TRBD1 (5 bases). The germline gives CDR1 MRHNA, CDR2 SNTAGT. V lost 3 bases to trimming and J lost 2 bases, with 7 bases between them. The CDR3 is made up of 14 amino acids. The CDR3 nucleotides read TGTGCCAGCAGTGAGACAGCTAACACCGGGGAGCTGTTTTTT. This sequence encodes CASSETANTGELFF.

The V gene is TRBV2, the J gene TRBJ1-4; D unclear. Looked up from germline, CDR1 is SNHLY and CDR2 is FYNNEI. The CDR3 consists of 11 residues. The V end lost 7 bases, the J end lost 7 bases, and 7 bases lay between the germline ends. CDR3 in amino acids: CASKYSEKLFF. As DNA, the CDR3 is TGTGCCAGCAAGTATTCTGAAAAACTGTTTTTT.